This T cell receptor beta chain was identified in a study of cytomegalovirus exposure and HLA in healthy donors. Study results and limitations: CMV antigen specificity of a few CMV-associated chains was confirmed in vitro.

Researchers ran the PCR with 60 Vbeta and 13 Jbeta primers. The assay was immunoSEQ multiplex PCR, and TCRdb's table has in-frame clones only and misses some. Among 100,000 to 150,000 clones listed, about 80% were seen once. A remark on this clone: What it recognizes is unknown.

This TCR was recovered from a man in his late teens or twenties in good health and CMV-seronegative. Sample: PBMCs.

CDR3 protein: CASSARGQGLLNTQYF. CDR3 coding DNA: TGTGCCAGCAGCGCACGGGGACAGGGCCTACTGAATACGCAGTATTTT. The chain joins TRBV9 to TRBJ2-3; 9 positions match TRBD1. With V trimmed by 3 bases and J by 7 bases, 12 bases remained unmatched. This CDR3 has 16 residues. Germline V gene sequence: CDR1 SGDLS, CDR2 YYNGEE.